This is a list of T cell receptor beta chains from one sample in a study of blood T cell repertoires in COVID-19. Generated by immunoSEQ multiplex PCR, the TCRdb table keeps only in-frame clones and is missing some. The data show over 250,000 clones, about nine tenths seen once. Sequenced: PBMCs or T cells enriched from blood (not recorded which). The source of these receptors is a woman aged 60-75 years who had recovered from COVID-19. Each CDR3 is given with its conserved first and last residue. The D gene is left open where the match is weak. Clone size is stated in some rows and not others, as once, few, many or a class when expanded.

d_call	clone_size	v_call	j_call	cdr3_nt	cdr3_aa
-	-	TRBV5-8	TRBJ2-7	TGTGCCAGCAGCTTGGGGGCAACGGTGTACGAGCAGTACTTC	CASSLGATVYEQYF
-	-	TRBV7-8	TRBJ1-4	TGTGCCAGCAGCTGGAGAGGACGGGGGGAGGAAAAACTGTTTTTT	CASSWRGRGEEKLFF
-	-	TRBV5-1	TRBJ2-3	TGCGCCAGCAGCTTGGACCGGGGGATAGATACGCAGTATTTT	CASSLDRGIDTQYF
-	-	TRBV29-1	TRBJ2-5	TGCAGCGTTGTCCAGCGTGAGACCCAGTACTTC	CSVVQRETQYF
-	-	TRBV5-1	TRBJ1-2	TGCGCCAGCAGCTTGGCGAGGGCGGACTATGGCTACACCTTC	CASSLARADYGYTF
-	-	TRBV2	TRBJ1-5	TGTGCCAGCAGTGGGGTTGACGCTAGCAGCAATCAGCCCCAGCATTTT	CASSGVDASSNQPQHF
-	-	TRBV5-1	TRBJ1-1	TGCGCCAGCAGCTTGGACGGAGAGAACACTGAAGCTTTCTTT	CASSLDGENTEAFF
TRBD1	-	TRBV5-4	TRBJ2-7	TGTGCCAGCAGCTCCAAACGGGACAGCTCGGACGAGCAGTACTTC	CASSSKRDSSDEQYF
-	-	TRBV5-1	TRBJ2-7	TGCGCCAGCAGCTTGCAGCCCGGACTATCCTACGAGCAGTACTTC	CASSLQPGLSYEQYF
-	-	TRBV11-2	TRBJ1-6	TGTGCCAGCAGCTTAGTATCAGTGGATTCACCCCTCCACTTT	CASSLVSVDSPLHF
-	-	TRBV18	TRBJ2-1	TGTGCCAGCTCACCACGGAGTCTCTCCTACAATGAGCAGTTCTTC	CASSPRSLSYNEQFF
-	-	TRBV6-5	TRBJ1-6	TGTGCCAGCAGCCCCGGGAGCCTTAATTCACCCCTCCACTTT	CASSPGSLNSPLHF
TRBD1	-	TRBV28	TRBJ1-2	TGTGCCACCGAGGGACAGGGGTATTTTTCCTATGGCTACACCTTC	CATEGQGYFSYGYTF
TRBD1	-	TRBV5-5	TRBJ1-1	TGTGCCAGCAGCTTGGAACCGAGCAGGGGGGCAAACGGAGCTTTCTTT	CASSLEPSRGANGAFF
-	-	TRBV19	TRBJ1-3	TGTGCCAGTAGTTCAACCTGGGGGGATTACATATATTTT	CASSSTWGDYIYF
-	-	TRBV11-2	TRBJ2-6	TGTGCCAGCAGCGCCCGACAGTACTCTGGGGCCAACGTCCTGACTTTC	CASSARQYSGANVLTF
TRBD1	-	TRBV5-1	TRBJ1-2	TGCGCCAGCAGCTCTGGGCCCACAGGGGGAGAAGGCTACACCTTC	CASSSGPTGGEGYTF
-	-	TRBV7-6	TRBJ2-5	TGTGCCAGCAGCTTACTAGGTCGGGAGACCCAGTACTTC	CASSLLGRETQYF
-	-	TRBV9	TRBJ2-5	TGTGCCAGCAGCGCTGGTCGGGTTTCTGAGACCCAGTACTTC	CASSAGRVSETQYF
-	few	TRBV28	TRBJ1-4	TGTGCCACCCATAGGGGAAGGGGTGAAAAACTGTTTTTT	CATHRGRGEKLFF
-	-	TRBV5-6	TRBJ2-2	TGTGCCAGCAGCTTGGTTGCGGGCGGGGAGCTGTTTTTT	CASSLVAGGELFF
-	once	TRBV29-1	TRBJ2-1	TGCAGCGTTGCAGTTTCCTTCTACAATGAGCAGTTCTTC	CSVAVSFYNEQFF
-	-	TRBV19	TRBJ1-5	TGTGCCAGTAGTATAGAGGGCGGGAGCAATCAGCCCCAGCATTTT	CASSIEGGSNQPQHF
-	-	TRBV19	TRBJ2-1	TGTGCCAGTAGTTTGGGGCGGGAAAGATTCTACAATGAGCAGTTCTTC	CASSLGRERFYNEQFF
TRBD2	-	TRBV3-1/TRBV3-2	TRBJ2-1	TGTGCCAGCAGCCATCCCCTAGCGGGAGGGTTGAACAATGAGCAGTTCTTC	CASSHPLAGGLNNEQFF
-	-	TRBV18	TRBJ1-4	TGTGCCAGCTCAGACACAACTAATGAAAAACTGTTTTTT	CASSDTTNEKLFF
TRBD2	-	TRBV7-3	TRBJ2-1	TGTGCCAGCAGCTTAAACCACAGGGGCGCTAGCGGGGACGAGCAGTTCTTC	CASSLNHRGASGDEQFF
-	-	TRBV14	TRBJ2-2	TGTGCCAGCAGCCTGAGCCCAAACACCGGGGAGCTGTTTTTT	CASSLSPNTGELFF
TRBD1	-	TRBV29-1	TRBJ1-2	TGCAGCGCAGACGACAGGGCGAAATATGGCTACACCTTC	CSADDRAKYGYTF
TRBD1	-	TRBV3-1/TRBV3-2	TRBJ1-2	TGTGCCAGCAGCCAGGAGGACAGGTGGAGCTATGGCTACACCTTC	CASSQEDRWSYGYTF
TRBD2	-	TRBV9	TRBJ2-2	TGTGCCAGCAGCCCCAGGACTAGCGGGATCGGGGAGCTGTTTTTT	CASSPRTSGIGELFF
TRBD1	-	TRBV5-1	TRBJ1-5	TGCGCCAGCAGCTTCGGGGGACAGGGGAATCAGCCCCAGCATTTT	CASSFGGQGNQPQHF
-	once	TRBV28	TRBJ1-2	TGTGCCAGCAGTTTGAGACAAAACTATGGCTACACCTTC	CASSLRQNYGYTF
TRBD1	-	TRBV27	TRBJ1-2	TGTGCCAGCAGTTTCCAGGACAGGGGACGTGGCTACACCTTC	CASSFQDRGRGYTF
-	-	TRBV7-3	TRBJ1-2	TGTGCCAGCAGCTTATCCGGACAGTCAGATGGCTACACCTTC	CASSLSGQSDGYTF
TRBD2	-	TRBV18	TRBJ2-3	TGTGCCAGCTCACCACGAATGGGGACTAGCGGGAGCACAGATACGCAGTATTTT	CASSPRMGTSGSTDTQYF
-	-	TRBV3-1/TRBV3-2	TRBJ2-2	TGTGCCAGCAGCCAGTTAAGAGACACCGGGGAGCTGTTTTTT	CASSQLRDTGELFF
-	-	TRBV9	TRBJ1-5	TGTGCCAGCAGCGTCACAGCGGCTAGGGAGCCCCAGCATTTT	CASSVTAAREPQHF
-	-	TRBV7-8	TRBJ1-5	TGTGCCAGCAGCTTAGAGAGGACAGCAAATCAGCCCCAGCATTTT	CASSLERTANQPQHF
-	-	TRBV3-1/TRBV3-2	TRBJ2-5	TGTGCCAGCAGCCAAGGGAATAGCGGCGAGACCCAGTACTTC	CASSQGNSGETQYF
TRBD1	-	TRBV12-5	TRBJ1-1	TGTGCTAGTGGTTTGGGGGGACAGGGGTGGACTGAAGCTTTCTTT	CASGLGGQGWTEAFF
TRBD2	-	TRBV5-1	TRBJ2-5	TGCGCCAGCAGCATAGGACTAGCGGCCTTCCAAGAGACCCAGTACTTC	CASSIGLAAFQETQYF
-	once	TRBV19	TRBJ1-6	TGTGCCAGTAGGACTCAGGGGAACACATATAATTCACCCCTCCACTTT	CASRTQGNTYNSPLHF
-	-	TRBV19	TRBJ1-5	TGTGCCAGTAGTATGTATGAGGGGGATCAGCCCCAGCATTTT	CASSMYEGDQPQHF
TRBD2	-	TRBV11-2	TRBJ2-3	TGTGCCAGCAGCTTAGCGGCGGGAGGGGATACGCAGTATTTT	CASSLAAGGDTQYF
-	-	TRBV18	TRBJ1-5	TGTGCCAGCTCACCTTCCAGGGGAAGGCATCAGCCCCAGCATTTT	CASSPSRGRHQPQHF